This TCR beta chain was sequenced during a study of T cell repertoires in cytomegalovirus infection. TCRdb reprocessed the reads with MiXCR, giving one entry per CDR3 protein. The sample includes under 850,000 distinct CDR3 sequences, 35% of them seen just once. The CDR3 is 15 residues long. The V and J ends lost 1 base and 6 bases respectively, with 13 bases between them. Germline assignment: CDR1 MGHRA and CDR2 YSYEKL. The TCR was taken from a human donor in good health (CMV status not recorded). Some clones in this sample may be carry-over from other donors' samples. Sequencing used PBMCs. The V call is TRBV4-1, the J call TRBJ1-5, with unresolved D. For the CDR3, the DNA is TGCGCCAGCAGCCAAGTTTGGATAATTGGTCAGCCCCAGCATTTT. As protein: CASSQVWIIGQPQHF.